The TCR beta chain under discussion was sequenced for a study of shared T cell receptors in the human thymus. This clone was observed a single time. The data were produced by immunoSEQ multiplex PCR, yet TCRdb's version contains in-frame clones alone and is incomplete. This table holds approximately 400,000 clones, 95% found once. This CDR3 has 14 amino acids. V was cut by 3 bases and J by 3 bases, with 11 bases left in between. Per the germline V gene, CDR1 is LNHDA and CDR2 is SQIVND (reference sequence). This rearrangement joins TRBV19 to TRBJ1-2, with no clear D. Sequencing used thymocytes. This TCR derives from a human donor. The CDR3: CASSIDHSHYGYTF. CDR3 nucleotides: TGTGCCAGTAGTATTGACCACTCCCACTATGGCTACACCTTC.